A single sample is the source of the 11 T cell receptor beta chains below, sequenced in a study of identical twins. TCRdb re-analysed the 5' RACE reads in MiXCR, keeping a single row per CDR3 protein. The sample has around 100,000 distinct CDR3 sequences, around 5.5% seen once; the top ten hold approximately 12%. The sequencing sample was made of memory T cells sorted from blood. The source is a woman between 50 and 59 years old in good health.

This clonotype was seen a handful of times. The rearrangement joins TRBV12-3 or TRBV12-4 to TRBJ1-5, with D hard to call. V was trimmed by 2 bases and J by 7 bases, leaving 6 bases between them. This CDR3 comprises 12 residues. The CDR3 loop reads CASSLWRQPQHF. In nucleotides, the CDR3 is TGTGCCAGCAGTTTATGGCGGCAGCCCCAGCATTTT.

This clonotype came up many times. CDR3 bases: TGCGCCAGCAGCCAAGCAGAGGGGAACACTGAAGCTTTCTTT. This sequence encodes CASSQAEGNTEAFF. This chain connects TRBV4-1 to TRBJ1-1; D is uncertain. With 1 base removed from V and 1 base from J, the gap between germline ends came to 7 bases. Germline values: CDR1 MGHRA, CDR2 YSYEKL. The CDR3 extends over 14 amino acids.

Regarding this clonotype: This clone may be a read error of a much larger clone one base away. The missing conserved phenylalanine or tryptophan at the end of this CDR3 makes a read error likely. The rearrangement uses TRBV5-1 and TRBJ2-2, with D unclear. The length of the CDR3 is 14 residues. CDR1 SGHRS and CDR2 YFSETQ come from the germline V gene. V gave up 5 bases and J gave up 2 bases, with 10 bases separating them. CDR3: CASRAEINTGELFC. Written as DNA, the CDR3 is TGCGCCAGCAGGGCAGAGATAAACACCGGGGAGCTGTTTTGT.

The sample holds many counts of this clonotype. The DNA of the CDR3 is TGTGCCAGCGGCCCTGCCCTGACATTCTATGGCTACACCTTC. Translating gives CASGPALTFYGYTF. This chain connects TRBV27 to TRBJ1-2, with D hard to call. CDR1 is MNHEY and CDR2 is SMNVEV in the germline V gene (reference sequence). The CDR3 spans 14 residues. Trimming cost V 8 bases and J 4 bases, with 17 bases left between them.

This clonotype was seen ten or more times. The chain links TRBV7-8 to TRBJ2-7; 12 positions agree with TRBD2. CDR1 is SGHVS, CDR2 FQNEAQ, per germline. The CDR3 loop spans 16 amino acids. Trimming cost V 5 bases and J 3 bases; bases outside gene matches: 8. CDR3 in DNA: TGTGCCAGCAGCCCACTGAGGACTAGCGGGATCTACGAGCAGTACGTC. This encodes CASSPLRTSGIYEQYV.

This clonotype came up once. The chain recombines TRBV19 with TRBJ1-1; weak D call: TRBD1 (5 bases). Germline assignment: CDR1 LNHDA and CDR2 SQIVND (reference sequence). This CDR3 comprises 15 residues. Trimming took off 6 bases at V and 0 bases at J, with 14 bases between the two ends. CDR3 region: CASRPGGGVNTEAFF. The CDR3 nucleotides read TGTGCCAGTAGACCGGGGGGAGGGGTGAACACTGAAGCTTTCTTT.

This clonotype has a count of ten or more. The V gene is TRBV6-1, the J gene TRBJ1-6; D call uncertain. Trimming stripped 10 bases from V and 3 bases from J, with 13 bases between. This CDR3 region has 14 residues. Germline lookup yields CDR1 MNHNS and CDR2 SASEGT. CDR3 DNA: TGTGCCACCACTCCTTCTCTCTATAATTCACCCCTCCACTTT. This encodes CATTPSLYNSPLHF.

Ten or more counts support this clonotype. The V and J genes are TRBV7-3 and TRBJ2-3; unclear D gene. Trimming cost V 4 bases and J 2 bases, with 7 bases left between them. Looked up from germline, CDR1 is SGHTA and CDR2 is FQGTGA. This CDR3 comprises 13 residues. The CDR3 is CASSSLITDTQYF. The CDR3 region has the DNA TGTGCCAGCAGCTCCCTAATCACAGATACGCAGTATTTT.

This clonotype was seen a handful of times. This rearrangement joins TRBV5-1 to TRBJ2-5; TRBD1 is a possible D gene (5 bases). The CDR3 totals 15 residues. CDR1 is SGHRS and CDR2 is YFSETQ in the germline V gene. The ends were cut back, 9 bases at V and 7 bases at J, with 25 bases in the middle. CDR3 protein: CATTESTPSQGTQYF. Here the CDR3 DNA reads TGCGCCACCACAGAATCGACACCGAGCCAGGGGACCCAGTACTTC.

There are many counts of this clonotype. The V call is TRBV6-5, the J call TRBJ1-2; 7 nucleotides align to TRBD1. Germline V gene lookup returns CDR1 MNHEY and CDR2 SVGAGI. V was pared by 2 bases and J by 7 bases, with 7 bases of the junction left unmatched. The CDR3 sequence is 14 residues long. The chain's CDR3 is CASSYGGQESGYTF. The CDR3 DNA is TGTGCCAGCAGTTACGGAGGACAGGAAAGTGGCTACACCTTC.

This chain connects TRBV20-1 to TRBJ2-4, with D perhaps matching TRBD1 (8 bases). Germline V CDR1 and CDR2: DFQATT, SNEGSKA (reference sequence). This CDR3 contains 12 residues. V was shortened by 5 bases and J by 10 bases, with 15 bases between the two germline ends. CDR3 protein: CSALGQGGIQYF. In nucleotides, the CDR3 is TGCAGTGCTTTAGGACAGGGAGGGATTCAGTACTTC.